Given below is one T cell receptor beta chain in context. The antigen is not known. This entry belongs to a study of T cell responses to AZD1222 COVID-19 vaccine. Study overall: The study pooled second doses at about 4 or about 12 weeks. Study-level points and caveats: Nearly half of unique spike-specific TCRs reportedly avoided B.1.351 and B.1.1.7 mutated regions. The study identified only six AZD1222 recipients as seropositive at baseline.

The V and J ends lost 0 bases and 5 bases respectively, with 20 bases between them. The germline gives CDR1 LNHNV, CDR2 YYDKDF (reference sequence). This CDR3 is built from 17 residues. Repertoires were generated with immunoSEQ multiplex PCR, while TCRdb's copy carries only in-frame clones and drops some. The data show some 130,000 clones, approximately 90% seen once. The chain employs TRBV15 and TRBJ2-7; D is possibly TRBD1 (6 bases). The receptor was isolated from an adult in good health. This specimen was peripheral blood, taken on day 0 of AZD1222 vaccination. The CDR3 nucleotides read TGTGCCACCAGCAGAGATCGGCAGGGGCAGGGTAGCCACGAGCAGTACTTC. This translates into CATSRDRQGQGSHEQYF.